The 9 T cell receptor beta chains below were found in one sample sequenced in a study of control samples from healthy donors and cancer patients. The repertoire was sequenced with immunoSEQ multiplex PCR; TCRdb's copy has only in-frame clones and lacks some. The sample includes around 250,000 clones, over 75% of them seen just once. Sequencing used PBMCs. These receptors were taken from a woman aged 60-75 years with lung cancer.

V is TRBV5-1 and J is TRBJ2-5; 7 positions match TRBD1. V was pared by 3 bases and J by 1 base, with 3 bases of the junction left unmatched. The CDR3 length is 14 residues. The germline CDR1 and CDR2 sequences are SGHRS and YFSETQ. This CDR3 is CASSSGQTQETQYF. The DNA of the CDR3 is TGCGCCAGCAGCTCGGGACAGACCCAAGAGACCCAGTACTTC.

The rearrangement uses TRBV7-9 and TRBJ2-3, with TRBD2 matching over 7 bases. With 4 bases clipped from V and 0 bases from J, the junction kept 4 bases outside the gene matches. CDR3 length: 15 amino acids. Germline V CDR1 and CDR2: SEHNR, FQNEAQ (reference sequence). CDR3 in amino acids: CASSSGTTSTDTQYF. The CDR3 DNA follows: TGTGCCAGCAGCTCCGGGACTACTAGCACAGATACGCAGTATTTT.

The DNA of the CDR3 is TGTGCCAGCAGTTTGATGCAGGACACTGAAGCTTTCTTT. Its translation is CASSLMQDTEAFF. The genes are TRBV12-3 or TRBV12-4 and TRBJ1-1; D call uncertain. The CDR3 is made up of 13 amino acids. The V end lost 3 bases, the J end lost 3 bases, and 8 bases lay between the germline ends.

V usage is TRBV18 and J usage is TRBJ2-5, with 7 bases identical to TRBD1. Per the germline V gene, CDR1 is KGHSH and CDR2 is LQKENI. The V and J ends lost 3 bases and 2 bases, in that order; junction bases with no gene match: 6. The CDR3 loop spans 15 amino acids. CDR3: CASSPAGRGQETQYF. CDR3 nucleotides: TGTGCCAGCTCACCGGCGGGCAGGGGGCAAGAGACCCAGTACTTC. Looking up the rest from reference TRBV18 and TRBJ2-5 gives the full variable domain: NAGVMQNPRHLVRRRGQEARLRCSPMKGHSHVYWYRQLPEEGLKFMVYLQKENIIDESGMPKERFSAEFPKEGPSILRIQQVVRGDSAAYFCASSPAGRGQETQYFGPGTRLLVL.

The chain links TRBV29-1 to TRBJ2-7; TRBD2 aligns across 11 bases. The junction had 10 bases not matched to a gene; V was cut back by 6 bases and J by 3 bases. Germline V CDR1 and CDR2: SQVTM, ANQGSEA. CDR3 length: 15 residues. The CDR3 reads CSVRDTSGGFYEQYF. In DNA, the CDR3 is TGCAGCGTCCGTGATACTAGCGGGGGTTTCTACGAGCAGTACTTC.

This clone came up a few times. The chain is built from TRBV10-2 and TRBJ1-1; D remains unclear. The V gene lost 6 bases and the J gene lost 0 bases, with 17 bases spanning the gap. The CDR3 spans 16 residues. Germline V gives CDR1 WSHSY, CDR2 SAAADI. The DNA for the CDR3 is TGCGCCAGCAGACCCGGGTTTACCTCCATGAACACTGAAGCTTTCTTT. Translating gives CASRPGFTSMNTEAFF.

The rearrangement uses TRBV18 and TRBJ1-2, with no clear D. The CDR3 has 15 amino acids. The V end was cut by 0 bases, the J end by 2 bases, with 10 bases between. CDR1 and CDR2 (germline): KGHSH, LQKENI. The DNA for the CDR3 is TGTGCCAGCTCACCACCCAGTCGGCAGAACTATGGCTACACCTTC. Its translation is CASSPPSRQNYGYTF.

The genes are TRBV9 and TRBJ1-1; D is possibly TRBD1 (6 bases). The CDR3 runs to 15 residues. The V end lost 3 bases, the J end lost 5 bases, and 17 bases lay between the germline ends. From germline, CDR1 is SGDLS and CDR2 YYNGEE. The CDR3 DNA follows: TGTGCCAGCAGCGCTAAAGGTGGGGGCAGAACTGAAGCTTTCTTT. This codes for CASSAKGGGRTEAFF.

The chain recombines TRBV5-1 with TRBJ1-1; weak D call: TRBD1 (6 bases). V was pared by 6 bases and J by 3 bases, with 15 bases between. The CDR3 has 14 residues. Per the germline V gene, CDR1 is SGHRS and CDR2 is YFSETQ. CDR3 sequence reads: CASTLNRVDTEAFF. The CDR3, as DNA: TGCGCCAGCACCCTAAACAGGGTAGACACTGAAGCTTTCTTT.